What follows describes a single TCR beta chain. The target antigen is unknown. This sample stems from a study of T cell responses to AZD1222 COVID-19 vaccine. Notes on the study in general: A mostly white British donor set with more females was recruited, and clonal diversity was possibly underestimated. Spike as a whole was targeted by vaccine-associated CD4 TCRs, dominant at 160-218 and 743-854. Just a handful of AZD1222 recipients tested seropositive at baseline.

Libraries were prepared by immunoSEQ multiplex PCR; TCRdb keeps only in-frame clonotypes and omits some of them. The sample holds about 130,000 clones, around 91% seen once. Germline V lookup: CDR1 SQVTM, CDR2 ANQGSEA. Trimming pared 6 bases from V and 7 bases from J, leaving 13 bases between. This CDR3 has 11 amino acids. The sequencing used peripheral blood, collected on day 0 of MenACWY control vaccination. The sequence was collected from an adult in good health. The chain uses TRBV29-1 and TRBJ2-7; tentatively, D is TRBD1 (6 bases). In DNA form, the CDR3 reads TGCAGCGTCCTAATACAGGGAGAGCAGTACGTC. Translated, it gives CSVLIQGEQYV.